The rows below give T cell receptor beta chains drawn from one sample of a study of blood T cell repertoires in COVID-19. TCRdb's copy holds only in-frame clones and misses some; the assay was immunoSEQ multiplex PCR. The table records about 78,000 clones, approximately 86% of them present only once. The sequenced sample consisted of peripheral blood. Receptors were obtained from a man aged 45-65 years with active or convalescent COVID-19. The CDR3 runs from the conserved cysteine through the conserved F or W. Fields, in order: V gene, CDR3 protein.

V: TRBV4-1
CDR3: CASSQAMGAGDLNSPLHF

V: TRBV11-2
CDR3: CATLSGRGETQYF

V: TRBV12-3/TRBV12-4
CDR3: CASRPTGNIQYF

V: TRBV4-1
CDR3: CASSQEQSSSSGNTIYF

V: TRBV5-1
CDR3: CASSPGQGETQYF

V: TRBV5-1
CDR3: CASSPRDRRNTEAFF

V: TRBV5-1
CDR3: CASHRGTRTDTQYF

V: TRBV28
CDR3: CASSLWGQGADLYEKLFF

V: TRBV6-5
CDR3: CASSPPTGGNEQFF

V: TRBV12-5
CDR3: CASGLAGNTEAFF

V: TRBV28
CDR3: CASIPGQGAGETQYF

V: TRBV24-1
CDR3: CATSENGNYGYTF

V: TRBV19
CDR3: CASSIRDQTDGYTF

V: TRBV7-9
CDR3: CASSLVSGRNTEAFF

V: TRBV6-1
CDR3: CASSEWGQVAPLHF

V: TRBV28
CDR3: CASMSLQPQHF

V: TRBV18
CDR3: CASSPPAAGTGTDSFF

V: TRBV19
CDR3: CASSAGYYGYTF

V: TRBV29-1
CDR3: CSATGGADGTDTQYF

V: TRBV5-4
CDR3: CASRRDRGRRLDRVAFF

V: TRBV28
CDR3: CASTSGQGDSYEQYF

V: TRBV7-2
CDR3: CASNRRGSYNEQFF

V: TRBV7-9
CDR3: CASSPGTVSGANVLTF

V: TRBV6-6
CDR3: CASRPDSWNEQFF

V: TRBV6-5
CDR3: CASSYSAGGGQPQHF

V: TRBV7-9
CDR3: CASSLRLAGGELFF

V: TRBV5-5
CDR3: CASSPQGTNTGELFF

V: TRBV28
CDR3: CASTGQGHNEQFF

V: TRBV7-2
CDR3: CASSLGLAGVTDTQYF